The clone carrying this T cell receptor (beta chain) has only a few counts. Its cognate antigen is unknown. This sample stems from a study of pediatric ulcerative colitis. Study conclusions and caveats: This repertoire reflects total lymphocytes rather than subpopulations like regulatory T cells.

The V end lost 5 bases, the J end lost 3 bases, and 13 bases lay between the germline ends. Germline V gene lookup returns CDR1 SGHVS and CDR2 FQNEAQ. The CDR3 is 14 residues long. Assay used: immunoSEQ multiplex PCR; TCRdb lists only in-frame clones, some missing. The sample lists tens of thousands of clones, around four fifths occurring once. The sample comprised blood. The clonotype comes from a boy between 5 and 17 years old with moderate ulcerative colitis. J is TRBJ1-1 and V is TRBV7-8; D is ambiguous. CDR3 in amino acids: CASSLDIGHTEAFF. CDR3 nucleotides: TGTGCCAGCAGCCTCGACATCGGGCACACTGAAGCTTTCTTT.